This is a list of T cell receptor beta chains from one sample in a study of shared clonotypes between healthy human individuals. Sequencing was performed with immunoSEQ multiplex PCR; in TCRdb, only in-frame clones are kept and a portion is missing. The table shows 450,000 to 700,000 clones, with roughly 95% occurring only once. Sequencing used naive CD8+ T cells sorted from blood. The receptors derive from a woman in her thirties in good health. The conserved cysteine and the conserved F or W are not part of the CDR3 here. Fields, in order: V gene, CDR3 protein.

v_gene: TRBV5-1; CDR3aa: ASSLAGTYEQY
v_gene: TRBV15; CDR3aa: ATSSDREAQPQH
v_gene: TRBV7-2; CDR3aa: ASNKDGTGYEQY
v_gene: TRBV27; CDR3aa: ASSYSLGAKKY
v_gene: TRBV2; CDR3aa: ASVPWAGGTDTIY
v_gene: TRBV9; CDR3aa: ASSVGGETDTQY
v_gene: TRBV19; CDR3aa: ASSIWGRETQY
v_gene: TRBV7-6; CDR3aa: ASSLETSGRPTYNEQF
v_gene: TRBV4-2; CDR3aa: ASSQDPRGSTDTQY
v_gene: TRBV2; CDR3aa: ASSGPLSSYNEQF
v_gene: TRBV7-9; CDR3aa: ASSLGAVYEQY
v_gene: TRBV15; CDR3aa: ATSREGTGHEQY
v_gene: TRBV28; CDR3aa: ASSLRDNPYNEQF
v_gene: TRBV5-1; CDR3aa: ASSLTQGADGYT
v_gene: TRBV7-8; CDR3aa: ASSPGGGGPNEKLF
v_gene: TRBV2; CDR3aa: ASSEYWGEKLF
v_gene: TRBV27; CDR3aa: ASISWTGPERGYNEQF
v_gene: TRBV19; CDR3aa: ASKDRTEGNQPQH
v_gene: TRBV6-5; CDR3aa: ASSYVWSSYNEQF
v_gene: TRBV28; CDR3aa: ASTGREPNEKLF
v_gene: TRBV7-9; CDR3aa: ASSISGTEHHTGYT
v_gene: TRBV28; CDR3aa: ASSLFGTAKNEQY
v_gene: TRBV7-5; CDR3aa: ASSVSRDRKPYEQY
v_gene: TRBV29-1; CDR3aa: SVGTGRGEAF
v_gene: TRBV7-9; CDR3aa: ASSLALGTGTEQY
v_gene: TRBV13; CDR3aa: ASSKPGLAEETQY
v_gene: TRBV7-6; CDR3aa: ASSTGQPFSYEQY
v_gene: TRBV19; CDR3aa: ASSISDSSSYEQY
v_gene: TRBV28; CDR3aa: ASSLFSLAGAEGETQY
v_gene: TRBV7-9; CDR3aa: ASSSSGDSGETQY
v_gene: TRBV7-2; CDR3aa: ASSTGGRGTGELF
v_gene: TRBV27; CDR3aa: ASTIAGGPADTQY
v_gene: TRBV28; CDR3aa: ASVKTGPGDEQY
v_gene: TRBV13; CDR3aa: ASSGQRELTDTQY
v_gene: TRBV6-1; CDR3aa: ASSNPRSNQETQY
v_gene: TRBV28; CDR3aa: ASSLGQLLMNEKLF
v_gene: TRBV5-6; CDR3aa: ATSWGPTGEQY
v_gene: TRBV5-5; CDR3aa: ASSPMGGKNIQY
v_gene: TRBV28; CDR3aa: ASRRGYSYNEQF
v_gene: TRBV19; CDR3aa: ASSIGLGASYEQY
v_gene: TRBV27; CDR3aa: ASSLGPGKSSYEQY
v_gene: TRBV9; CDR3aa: ASSGPVGQPQH
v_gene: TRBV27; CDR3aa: ASSSGGNTEAF
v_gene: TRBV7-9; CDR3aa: ASRITSESYNEQF
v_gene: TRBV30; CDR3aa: AWSTGLAGITDTQY
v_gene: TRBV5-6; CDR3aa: ASSQSQGQPQH
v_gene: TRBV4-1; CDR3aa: ASSQFEGGHTDTQY
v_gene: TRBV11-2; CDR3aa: ASSLVVASDTQY
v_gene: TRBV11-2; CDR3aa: ASSFSESYEQY
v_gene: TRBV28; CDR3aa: ASSLYRGGQLGLTEAF
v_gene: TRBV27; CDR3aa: ASSLGAGGPYEQY
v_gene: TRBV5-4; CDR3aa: ASSLRGSYEQY
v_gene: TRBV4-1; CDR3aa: ASSQVLAGKETQY
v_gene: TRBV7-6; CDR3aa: ASSASGSYFEQY
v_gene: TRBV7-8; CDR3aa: ASSLGSSTEAF
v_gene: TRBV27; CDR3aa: ASSFREGNDEQY
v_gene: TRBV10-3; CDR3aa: ARVINEKLF